The T cell receptor (beta chain) under discussion was sequenced for a study of Graves' ophthalmopathy and Graves' hyperthyroidism. This clonotype was observed many times. Its cognate antigen is unknown. Study-wide points: Most thyroid-expanded clonotypes exceeding 0.001 frequency were also found in blood. The model achieved 70.59% sensitivity and about 76% specificity for ophthalmopathy progression. Stable hyperthyroidism and ophthalmopathy were told apart by a 13-signature model, which achieved about 90% sensitivity and around 80% specificity.

Each diagnosis was determined on the basis of clinical symptoms, serum thyroxine, TRAb, thyroid ultrasound and orbital computed tomography. CDR3 regions of TCR beta were amplified from RNA transcripts. RT-PCR with HTBI primers came first, then second-round multiplex PCR. TCRdb recomputed calls from the multiplex PCR reads with MiXCR, one row per CDR3 protein. This sample has roughly 170,000 distinct CDR3 sequences, with around 39% found just once. In germline, CDR1 is SGHRS, CDR2 YFSETQ. V was clipped by 3 bases and J by 6 bases; unmatched bases: 3. This CDR3 is 13 amino acids long. V gene TRBV5-1 combines with J gene TRBJ1-5, with 7 bases matching TRBD1. This sequence was found in a man aged 25-40 years with Graves' ophthalmopathy. The sequenced sample was peripheral blood. CDR3 in amino acids: CASSSGGGQPQHF. The CDR3 nucleotides are TGCGCCAGCAGCTCAGGGGGGGGTCAGCCCCAGCATTTT. Complete variable domain (other parts from reference TRBV5-1 and TRBJ1-5): KAGVTQTPRYLIKTRGQQVTLSCSPISGHRSVSWYQQTPGQGLQFLFEYFSETQRNKGNFPGRFSGRQFSNSRSEMNVSTLELGDSALYLCASSSGGGQPQHFGDGTRLSIL.